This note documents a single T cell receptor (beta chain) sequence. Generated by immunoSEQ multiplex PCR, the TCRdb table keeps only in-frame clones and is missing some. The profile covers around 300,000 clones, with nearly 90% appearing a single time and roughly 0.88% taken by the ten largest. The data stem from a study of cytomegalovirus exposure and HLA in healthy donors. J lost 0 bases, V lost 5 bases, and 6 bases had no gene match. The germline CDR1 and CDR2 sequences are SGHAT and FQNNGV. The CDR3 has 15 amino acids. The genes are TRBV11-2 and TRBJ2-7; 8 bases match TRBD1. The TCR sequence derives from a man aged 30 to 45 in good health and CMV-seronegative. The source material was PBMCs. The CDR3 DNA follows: TGTGCCAGCAGCCCAGGACAGGGCAGCTCCTACGAGCAGTACTTC. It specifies CASSPGQGSSYEQYF.